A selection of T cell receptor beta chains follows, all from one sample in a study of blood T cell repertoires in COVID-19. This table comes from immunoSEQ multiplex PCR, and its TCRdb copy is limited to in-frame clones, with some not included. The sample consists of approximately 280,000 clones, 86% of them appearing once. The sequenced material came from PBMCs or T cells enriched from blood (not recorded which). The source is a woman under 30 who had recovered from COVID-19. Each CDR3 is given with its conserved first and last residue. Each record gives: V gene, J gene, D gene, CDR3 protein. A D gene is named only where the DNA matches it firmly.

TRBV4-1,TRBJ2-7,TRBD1,CASSPRQGRYEQYF
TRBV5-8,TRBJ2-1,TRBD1,CASRDRSYNEQFF
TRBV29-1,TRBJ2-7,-,CSVEDQGETGIYEQYF
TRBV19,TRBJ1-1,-,CASSTDSINTEAFF
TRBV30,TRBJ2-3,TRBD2,CAWRLAGSTDTQYF
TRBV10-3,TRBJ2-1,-,CAISESTGDYNEQFF
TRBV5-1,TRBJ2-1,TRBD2,CASSLRTSGISDEQFF
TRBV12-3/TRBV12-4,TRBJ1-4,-,CASSPGGGEKLFF
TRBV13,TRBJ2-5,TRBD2,CASSLLGTRVVSQYF
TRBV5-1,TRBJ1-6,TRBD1,CASSFSTGDNSPLHF
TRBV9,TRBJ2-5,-,CASGRWGEDETQYF
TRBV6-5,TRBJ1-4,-,CASSYLAATNEKLFF
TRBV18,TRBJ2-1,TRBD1,CASSPSTGKIYNEQFF
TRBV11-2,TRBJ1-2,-,CASSPGGTVYGYTF
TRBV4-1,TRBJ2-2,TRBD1,CASSQGTGLQNTGELFF
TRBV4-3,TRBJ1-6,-,CASSRGQGGSPLHF
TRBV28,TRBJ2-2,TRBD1,CASSLEQGAVGELFF
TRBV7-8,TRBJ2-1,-,CASSLVGGYNEQFF
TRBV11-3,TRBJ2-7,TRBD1,CASSPSTGAEDEQYF
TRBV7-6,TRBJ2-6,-,CASSPRSGTGANVLTF
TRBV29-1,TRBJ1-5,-,CSVQTDVTGSQPQHF
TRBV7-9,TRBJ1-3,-,CASRRGLETSGNTIYF
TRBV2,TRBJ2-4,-,CASSDDGPRGNIQYF
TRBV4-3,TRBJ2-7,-,CASSQEPSPHEQYF
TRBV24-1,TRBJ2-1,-,CATSKEANEQFF
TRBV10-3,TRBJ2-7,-,CAISPTGLEQYF
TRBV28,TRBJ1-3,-,CASSLAGDSGNTIYF
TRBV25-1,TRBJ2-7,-,CASSDVQGLHEQYF
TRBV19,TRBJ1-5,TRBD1,CASSIVPGQVSNQPQHF
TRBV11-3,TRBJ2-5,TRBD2,CASSLAGTSGGAGKTQYF
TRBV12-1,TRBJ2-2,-,CASSRTSAGTGELFF
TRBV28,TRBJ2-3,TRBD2,CASSVQIGLAGGSSTDTQYF
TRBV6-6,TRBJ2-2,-,CASSSPDRLNTGELFF
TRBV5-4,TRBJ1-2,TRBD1,CASSLDRGRDGYTF
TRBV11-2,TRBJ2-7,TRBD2,CASSPNSGSYEQYF
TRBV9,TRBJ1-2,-,CASSAADRRPYGYTF
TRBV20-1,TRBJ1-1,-,CSASRGSDTEAFF
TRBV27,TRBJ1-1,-,CASSLSSYTEAFF
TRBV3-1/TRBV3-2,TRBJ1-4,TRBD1,CASSQFKVDREPTNEKLFF
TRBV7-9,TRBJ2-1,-,CASSFTGQGIDEQFF
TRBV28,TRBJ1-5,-,CASSLSWGGQPQHF
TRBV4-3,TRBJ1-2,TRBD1,CASSQYNRGDGYTF
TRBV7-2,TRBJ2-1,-,CASSRRNTNYNEQFF
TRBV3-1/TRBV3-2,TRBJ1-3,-,CASSQRGGPSSGNTIYF
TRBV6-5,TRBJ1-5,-,CATGEGFGQPQHF
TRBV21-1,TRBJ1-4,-,CASSKGQKSRDRGPPEKLFF
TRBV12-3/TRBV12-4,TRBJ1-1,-,CASSPPGEKAFF
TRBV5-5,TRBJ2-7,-,CASSLAGRSYEQYF
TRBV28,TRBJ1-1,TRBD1,CASNRQGTDTEAFF
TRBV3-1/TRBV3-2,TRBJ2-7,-,CASSHPKAGDEQYF
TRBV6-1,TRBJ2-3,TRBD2,CASSEGLAGGTDTQYF
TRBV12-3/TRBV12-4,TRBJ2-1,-,CASSLVVYNEQFF
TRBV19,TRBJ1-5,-,CATDTRDSNQPQHF
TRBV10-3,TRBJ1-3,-,CAISGQAPGNTIYF
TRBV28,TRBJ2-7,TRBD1,CASSPRRQGAYEQYF
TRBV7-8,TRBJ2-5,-,CASSFQGLAKETQYF
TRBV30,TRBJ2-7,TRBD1,CAWSAAGTGFHEQYF
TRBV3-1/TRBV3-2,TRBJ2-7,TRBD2,CASRGTSGADYEQYF
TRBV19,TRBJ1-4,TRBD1,CASSIGQGREKLFF
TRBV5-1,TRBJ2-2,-,CASSLGAGELFF